This T cell receptor (beta chain) was recovered during a study of blood T cell repertoires in COVID-19. On the study more broadly: The origin of the acute and convalescent COVID-19 samples was the United States, Italy and Spain. T cells, B-cell-depleted T cells, or PBMCs provided the cDNA or gDNA that served as material.

Original handling: Cell counts per sample came from amplifying reference gene primers. The table came from immunoSEQ multiplex PCR; TCRdb's copy has only in-frame clones and leaves some out. Clone size and V and J calls were adopted from that table, with D and trimming inferred from the DNA. The sample carries 220,000 or so clones, around 80% recorded once. Germline lookup yields CDR1 LNHNV and CDR2 YYDKDF (reference sequence). V lost 3 bases to trimming and J lost 5 bases; unmatched junction nucleotides: 5. The length of the CDR3 is 15 residues. V is TRBV15 and J is TRBJ2-1, with 9 bases matching TRBD1. The TCR comes from a woman aged 65 to 85 with acute or convalescent COVID-19. The sequenced material came from peripheral blood. The CDR3 spells CATSSGQGKDNEQFF. CDR3 bases: TGTGCCACCAGCAGCGGACAGGGGAAGGACAATGAGCAGTTCTTC.